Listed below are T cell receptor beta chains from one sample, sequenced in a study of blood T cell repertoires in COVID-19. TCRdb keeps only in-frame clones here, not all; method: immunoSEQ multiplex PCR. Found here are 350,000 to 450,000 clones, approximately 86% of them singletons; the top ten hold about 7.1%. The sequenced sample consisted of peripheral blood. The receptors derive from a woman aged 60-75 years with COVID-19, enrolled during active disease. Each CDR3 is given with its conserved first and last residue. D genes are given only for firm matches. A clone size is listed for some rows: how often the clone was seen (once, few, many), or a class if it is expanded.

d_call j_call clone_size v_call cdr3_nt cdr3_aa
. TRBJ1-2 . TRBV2 TGTGCCAGCAGTCTCGACGGGAACTATGGCTACACCTTC CASSLDGNYGYTF
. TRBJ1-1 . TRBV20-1 TGCAGTGCTAGCGGGGGGGAAGCTTTCTTT CSASGGEAFF
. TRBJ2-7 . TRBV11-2 TGTGCCAGCAGCTACTACTACGAGCAGTACTTC CASSYYYEQYF
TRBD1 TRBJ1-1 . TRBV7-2 TGTGCCAGCAGCTCTTACAGGGGCATTGAAGCTTTCTTT CASSSYRGIEAFF
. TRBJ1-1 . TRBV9 TGTGCCAGCAGCCTGACGGGGAACACTGAAGCTTTCTTT CASSLTGNTEAFF
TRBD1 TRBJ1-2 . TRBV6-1 TGTGCCAGCAGTGAAAGAGCAGGGGGCCCTTATGGCTACACCTTC CASSERAGGPYGYTF
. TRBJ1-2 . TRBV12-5 TGTGCTAGTGGTTCCACGGGTGGCTACACCTTC CASGSTGGYTF
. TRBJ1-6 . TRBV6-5 TGTGCCAGCAGTTCCCCCCGGGGAAATTCACCCCTCCACTTT CASSSPRGNSPLHF
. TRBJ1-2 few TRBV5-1 TGCGCCAGCAGCCCCGCAGGTAGTGGCAGATCCTATGGCTACACCTTC CASSPAGSGRSYGYTF
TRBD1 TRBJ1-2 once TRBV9 TGTGCCAGCAGTCGACAGGGAGGCTTCTCCTATGGCTACACCTTC CASSRQGGFSYGYTF
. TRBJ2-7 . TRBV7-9 TGTGCCAGCAGCTTAGCAGGGAGGCACTACGAGCAGTACTTC CASSLAGRHYEQYF
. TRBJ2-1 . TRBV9 TGTGCCAGCAGCGGTGAGGGAGGTACAGGGGACTCCTACAATGAGCAGTTCTTC CASSGEGGTGDSYNEQFF
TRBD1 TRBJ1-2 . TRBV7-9 TGTGCCAGCAGCTTAGAGGGGGCAAGCGGCTACACCTTC CASSLEGASGYTF
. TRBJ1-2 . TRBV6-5 TGTGCCAGCAGTATGACAGCCTTCTATGGCTACACCTTC CASSMTAFYGYTF
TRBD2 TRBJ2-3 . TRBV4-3 TGCGCCAGCAGCCAACCCTCGTCGATAGCGGGGGGGCAGTTAGATACGCAGTATTTT CASSQPSSIAGGQLDTQYF
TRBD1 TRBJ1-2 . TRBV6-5 TGTGCCGGACAACAGGGGGCAAACTATGGCTACACCTTC CAGQQGANYGYTF
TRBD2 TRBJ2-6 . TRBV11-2 TGTGCCAGCAGCTTCGGGAGGTCTGCTGGGGCCAACGTCCTGACTTTC CASSFGRSAGANVLTF
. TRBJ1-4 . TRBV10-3 TGTGCCATCAGTGAGCCCGGGGTGGGTGAAAAACTGTTTTTT CAISEPGVGEKLFF
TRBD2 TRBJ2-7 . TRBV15 TGTGCCACCAGCAGAGGGCTAGCGGGGGGCCACGAGCAGTACTTC CATSRGLAGGHEQYF
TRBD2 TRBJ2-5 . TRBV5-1 TGCGCCAGCAGCTTTAGCGGGGGGGCAGGGGAGACCCAGTACTTC CASSFSGGAGETQYF
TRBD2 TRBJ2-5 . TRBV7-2 TGTGCCAGCAGCTTATTTCCGAGGGCTAGCGGGGGGCTAACGCGGTACTTC CASSLFPRASGGLTRYF
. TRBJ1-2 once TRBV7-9 TGTGCCAGCAGCGTGCCGGGAGGGTATGGCTACACCTTC CASSVPGGYGYTF
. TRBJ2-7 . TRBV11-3 TGTGCCAGCAGCGAACAGGGTTACGAGCAGTACTTC CASSEQGYEQYF
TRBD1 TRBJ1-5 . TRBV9 TGTGCCAGCAGCCCCGGGACAGATATTCAGCCCCAGCATTTT CASSPGTDIQPQHF
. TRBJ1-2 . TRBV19 TGTGCCAGTAGTATCCTGGGACAAAACTATGGCTACACCTTC CASSILGQNYGYTF
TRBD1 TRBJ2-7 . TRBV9 TGTGCCAGCAGCGCTCCGGGACAGGGGTCCTACGAGCAGTACTTC CASSAPGQGSYEQYF
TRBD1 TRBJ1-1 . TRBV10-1 TGCGCCAGCAGTGAGTCATCAGGGGGCCTCACTGAAGCTTTCTTT CASSESSGGLTEAFF
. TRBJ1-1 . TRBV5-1 TGCGCCAGCAGCTTGGCGCCACGACCGGGCACTGAAGCTTTCTTT CASSLAPRPGTEAFF
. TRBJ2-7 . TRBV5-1 TGCGCCAGCAGCTTGGGGCACACAGGTACCTCCTACGAGCAGTACTTC CASSLGHTGTSYEQYF
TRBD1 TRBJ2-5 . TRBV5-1 TGCGCCAGCAGCTCCAGACAGGGGGCCCAAGAGACCCAGTACTTC CASSSRQGAQETQYF
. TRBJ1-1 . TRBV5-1 TGCGCCAGCACCCCGAGTGGGGGGGACACTGAAGCTTTCTTT CASTPSGGDTEAFF
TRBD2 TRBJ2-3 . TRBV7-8 TGTGCCAGCAGCTTTTGGTCGGGGGGGAGGTTCACAGATACGCAGTATTTT CASSFWSGGRFTDTQYF
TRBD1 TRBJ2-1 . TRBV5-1 TGCGCCAGCAGCTTACAGGGGGCGTCCTACAATGAGCAGTTCTTC CASSLQGASYNEQFF
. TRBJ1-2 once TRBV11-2 TGTGCCAGCAGCTTAGAGCGGACAACTGGGGGCTACACCTTC CASSLERTTGGYTF
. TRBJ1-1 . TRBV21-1 TGTGCCAGCAGCAAAAAGGGGGTTCGGGGCGGTAAATTCATGAACACTGAAGCTTTCTTT CASSKKGVRGGKFMNTEAFF
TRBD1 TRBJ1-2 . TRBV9 TGTGCCAGCAGCGCAACCGGGACAGAGATCTATGGCTACACCTTC CASSATGTEIYGYTF
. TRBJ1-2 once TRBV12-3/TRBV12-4 TGTGCCAGCAGTTTAGTTCGTAATGGCTACACCTTC CASSLVRNGYTF
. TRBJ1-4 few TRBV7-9 TGTGCCAGCAGCTTAGGAGGGACTGTTAATGAAAAACTGTTTTTT CASSLGGTVNEKLFF
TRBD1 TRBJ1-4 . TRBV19 TGTGCCAGTAGTATCGGGACAGCCACCGGAGGAGAAAAACTGTTTTTT CASSIGTATGGEKLFF
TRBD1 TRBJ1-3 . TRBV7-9 TGTGCCAGCAGCATAATCGACAGGGAACGAAGGGACACCATATATTTT CASSIIDRERRDTIYF
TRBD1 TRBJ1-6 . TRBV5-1 TGCGCCAGCAGCTTGGGACAGGGGAGCAATAATTCACCCCTCCACTTT CASSLGQGSNNSPLHF
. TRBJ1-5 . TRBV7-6 TGTGCCAGCAGCCATCAGGGCTTGGGTCAGCCCCAGCATTTT CASSHQGLGQPQHF
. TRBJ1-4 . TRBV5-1 TGCGCCAGCAGCTTGGCCTGGCGGAATGAAAAACTGTTTTTT CASSLAWRNEKLFF
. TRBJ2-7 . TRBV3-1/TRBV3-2 TGTGCCAGCAGCCAAGCGGCAGGGGTCTACGAGCAGTACTTC CASSQAAGVYEQYF
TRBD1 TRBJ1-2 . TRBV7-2 TGTGCCAGCAGCGTTACAGGGGACTATGGCTACACCTTC CASSVTGDYGYTF
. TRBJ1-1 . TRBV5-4 TGTGCCAGCAGCCTTTTTATCACAGGGAACACTGAAGCTTTCTTT CASSLFITGNTEAFF
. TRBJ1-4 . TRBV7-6 TGTGCCAGCAGTCCTAATAATCGGGGGGAAAAACTGTTTTTT CASSPNNRGEKLFF
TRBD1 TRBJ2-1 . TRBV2 TGTGCCAGCACCCAAAGGTGGCAGGGGGCTTTCGACAATGAGCAGTTCTTC CASTQRWQGAFDNEQFF
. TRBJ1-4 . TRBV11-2 TGTGCCAGCAGCCACAGACGGGAGTTCCCTTTTTTT CASSHRREFPFF
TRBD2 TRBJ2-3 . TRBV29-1 TGCAGCGTTCCCATAGCGGGGGGACGCACAGATACGCAGTATTTT CSVPIAGGRTDTQYF
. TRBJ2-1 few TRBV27 TGTGCCAGCAGTTTAAAAGTCTCGGACTATCAGGTCAATGAGCAGTTCTTC CASSLKVSDYQVNEQFF
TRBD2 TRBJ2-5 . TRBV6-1 TGTGCCAGCAGTGAAGTAGGGACTAGCTGGGAGACCCAGTACTTC CASSEVGTSWETQYF
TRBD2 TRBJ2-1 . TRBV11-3 TGTGCCAGCAGCTTAGGCCCCGGGGCGGGGGCCTACAATGAGCAGTTCTTC CASSLGPGAGAYNEQFF
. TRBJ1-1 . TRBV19 TGTGCCAGTAGACCGGCAGGGAAGGCTGAAGCTTTCTTT CASRPAGKAEAFF
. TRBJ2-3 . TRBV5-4 TGTGCCAGCAGCCCGTGGGGGGAGAGCACAGATACGCAGTATTTT CASSPWGESTDTQYF
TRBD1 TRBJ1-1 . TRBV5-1 TGCGCCAGTCGACAGGGGCGGACTGAAGCTTTCTTT CASRQGRTEAFF
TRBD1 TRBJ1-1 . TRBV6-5 TGTGCCAGCAGCACAGGGGGCTGGAACACTGAAGCTTTCTTT CASSTGGWNTEAFF